The entry below gives a single T cell receptor beta chain sequence along with its context. The antigen is undetermined. This entry is derived from a study of cytomegalovirus exposure and HLA in healthy donors. Study-wide results and caveats: Previous analysis showed most TCR beta V segments were productive about 90% or about 30% of the time. Cytomegalovirus status was reportedly diagnosed by the classifier with high sensitivity and specificity. Analyses of presence and absence presupposed an approximately uniform sequencing depth across donors.

The PCR contained 60 Vbeta and 13 Jbeta primers. Sequencing was performed with immunoSEQ multiplex PCR; in TCRdb, only in-frame clones are kept and a portion is missing. The table lists approximately 170,000 clones, around 75% of them singletons. Germline V gene lookup returns CDR1 SGHNT and CDR2 YYREEE (reference sequence). V dropped 0 bases and J dropped 3 bases, with 12 bases sitting between them. The CDR3 spans 15 residues. This clonotype was obtained from a human donor in good health. Material: PBMCs. The rearrangement links TRBV5-4 to TRBJ1-1; D possibly corresponds to TRBD1 (6 bases). For the CDR3, the DNA is TGTGCCAGCAGCTTGGAGTGGGGGCGGGACACTGAAGCTTTCTTT. Its protein product is CASSLEWGRDTEAFF.